Described below is a single T cell receptor (beta chain) sequence and its context. This clone's antigen is unknown. Sequenced using a NextSeq 550. The Human TCR Profiling Kit (MiLaboratory) was used to prepare UMI-labeled 5' RACE TRB cDNA libraries. cDNA synthesis used the entire amount of extracted RNA, and PCR amplification then used the entire amount of cDNA produced. Libraries were prepared in parallel using an identical number of PCR cycles. Per the source publication's procedure: With a requirement of at least two reads per UMI, MIGEC and MiXCR extracted about 57,000 +/- 9,900 unique UMI-labeled TRB cDNA molecules per library. On average, about 40,000 +/- 10,000 functional in-frame TRB CDR3 nucleotide clonotypes lacking stop codons were found per library. Diversity metrics, including normalized Shannon-Wiener and Chao1, were computed in VDJtools after downsampling to 5000 UMI-labeled TRB molecules per sample. VDJtools was used to calculate clonotype-size-weighted physicochemical properties of the central five CDR3 residues, namely interaction energy, strength, volume and Kidera factor 4. Based on TCRdb reprocessing of the reads, there is one entry per CDR3 protein sequence, and DNA is missing. The V and J calls reflect TCRdb's pipeline rather than the authors' work. This sample's records show tens of thousands of distinct CDR3 sequences. Under 0.9% of the sample lies in the top ten.

For each CD8+ T cell subset, flow sorting was done in triplicate, and roughly 320,000 cells per subset went directly into RLT lysis buffer. To exclude memory contaminants, naive CD8+ T cells were stringently defined as CD45RO-CCR7+CD27+CD95-. Peripheral blood mononuclear cells were isolated from buffy coats by standard density gradient centrifugation. A FACSAria III was used to flow-sort naive CD8+ T cells into CXCR3-negative and CXCR3-positive populations. Total RNA was extracted from sorted cells with an RNeasy Mini Kit. The data derive from a study of CXCR3-negative and CXCR3-positive naive CD8 T cells (dated by TCRdb to about 2019). Regarding the complete study: In total, approximately 140 million TRB reads were obtained, which works out to roughly 1.5 +/- 0.3 million reads per library. Data from some twelve donors, pooled across two independent experiments, went into the diversity and physicochemical repertoire analyses. Naive subsets from about five donors and memory cells from 3 donors were included in the TRBV-TRBJ cluster analysis. On the study overall, not on this receptor specifically: Compared with CXCR3-negative naive cells, CXCR3-positive naive cells had TRB CDR3s with higher hydrophobicity (lower Kidera factor 4), lower energy, and higher strength and volume indices. Similar TRBV-TRBJ usage was shown by naive CXCR3-negative and CXCR3-positive cells from the same donor, whereas distinct patterns were shown by memory cells. CXCR3 expression partially decreased after cryopreservation, so most assays used freshly isolated PBMCs. Comparably high repertoire diversity was found in both naive subsets, whereas much lower repertoire diversity was found in memory CD8+ T cells. Because surface CD5, which has been linked to self-reactivity in mice, was comparable between naive subsets, TCR interaction strength was also inferred from TRB CDR3 physicochemical properties.

This TCR was recovered from a human donor in good health. Some clones in this sample may be carry-over from other donors' samples. Sequencing input: naive CXCR3+ CD8+ T cells from blood. The cell subset or site label on this specimen signifies: CD45RO-CCR7+CD27+CD95- naive CD8+ T cells expressing CXCR3 (TNR3+).

The CDR3 reads as follows: CASSLEEGGSYNEQFF. The chain employs TRBV5-1 and TRBJ2-1; the D gene TCRdb calls, TRBD2, cannot be checked with no DNA. The germline V gene gives CDR1 as SGHRS and CDR2 as YFSETQ. The CDR3 covers 16 residues, taking in both the cysteine and the phenylalanine. The DNA is not on file.